The next 14 T cell receptor beta chains were all read from a single sample in a study of blood T cells in healthy people across ages. The second PCR ran roughly 6 to 11 cycles with a sample-barcoded 5' primer and J-beta primers. TCRdb independently ran MiXCR on the 5' RACE reads; one entry per CDR3 protein. The profile shows about 970,000 distinct CDR3 sequences, roughly 51% of them singletons. The sequencing sample was made of blood. The receptors were sampled from a woman aged 55 to 70 in good health.

The chain couples TRBV12-3 or TRBV12-4 to TRBJ2-5; a weak D match, TRBD1 (6 bases). V was cut by 2 bases and J by 11 bases, with 21 bases left in between. The CDR3 sequence is 15 residues long. CDR3 coding DNA: TGTGCCAGCAGTTTAAGCGCAGGGGCTCAGAGTGAGCAGTACTTC. This codes for CASSLSAGAQSEQYF.

This chain links TRBV6-5 with TRBJ1-6; D possibly corresponds to TRBD1 (6 bases). Germline loops: CDR1 MNHEY, CDR2 SVGAGI. V dropped 4 bases and J dropped 9 bases, with 19 bases sitting between them. The CDR3 runs 16 residues. The CDR3 loop is CASSSLSGQSSSPLHF. CDR3 sequence (DNA): TGTGCCAGCAGTTCCCTATCAGGACAGTCCAGTTCACCCCTCCACTTT.

This clonotype was recorded a few times. V and J are TRBV12-3 or TRBV12-4 and TRBJ2-3; D remains ambiguous. CDR3 size: 14 residues. V was shortened by 4 bases and J by 2 bases, with 10 bases between the two germline ends. CDR3 protein: CASSSTYLTDTQYF. The DNA for the CDR3 is TGTGCCAGCAGTTCCACCTACCTCACAGATACGCAGTATTTT.

The chain recombines TRBV4-2 with TRBJ2-7; D not resolved. Germline assignment: CDR1 LGHNA and CDR2 YNFKEQ. Trimming shortened V by 2 bases and J by 2 bases, and 22 bases separated the two germline ends. This CDR3 has 18 residues. The CDR3 protein is CASSQRSNIEAKAYEQYF. The CDR3 nucleotides are TGTGCCAGCAGCCAAAGGTCCAATATAGAGGCCAAGGCCTACGAGCAGTACTTC.

This clonotype occurred a few times. The chain recombines TRBV7-9 with TRBJ2-7; D gene ambiguous. Germline V gene lookup returns CDR1 SEHNR and CDR2 FQNEAQ (reference sequence). The V gene lost 0 bases and the J gene lost 2 bases, with 14 bases spanning the gap. This CDR3 has 16 amino acids. The CDR3 DNA reads TGTGCCAGCAGCTTAGCCGGCGGCCTCGGCCCCTACGAGCAGTACTTC. Protein sequence: CASSLAGGLGPYEQYF.

The V gene is TRBV20-1, the J gene TRBJ2-2; TRBD2 aligns across 10 bases. The CDR3 spans 15 residues. Germline V gene lookup returns CDR1 DFQATT and CDR2 SNEGSKA (reference sequence). V lost 0 bases and J lost 6; bases outside the gene matches: 4. The CDR3 protein is CSARDSSGRAGELFF. CDR3 nucleotides: TGCAGTGCTAGAGATTCAAGCGGGAGGGCCGGGGAGCTGTTTTTT.

The chain recombines TRBV7-9 with TRBJ1-1; possibly TRBD1 for D (5 bases). The CDR3 consists of 15 residues. Trimming removed 8 bases from V and 10 bases from J, with 26 bases in between. Germline assignment: CDR1 SEHNR and CDR2 FQNEAQ (reference sequence). In DNA form, the CDR3 reads TGTGCCAGCGGCAACCGGGACGGCGGCCCTTGGGTAGCTTTCTTT. It translates to CASGNRDGGPWVAFF.

The chain combines TRBV24-1 with TRBJ2-1; 7 bases map to TRBD2. After removal of 9 bases from V and 8 bases from J, the junction contained 3 bases not matched to a gene. The germline V gene encodes CDR1 KGHDR and CDR2 SFDVKD. The CDR3 is 11 amino acids. The CDR3 sequence is CATGGGDEQFF. The CDR3, as DNA: TGTGCCACCGGGGGGGGGGATGAGCAGTTCTTC.

This clonotype has more than one count but fewer than ten. The chain carries TRBV27 and TRBJ1-1; 7 bases are shared with TRBD1. Germline-derived CDR1 and CDR2 are MNHEY and SMNVEV (reference sequence). CDR3 length: 14 residues. With V trimmed by 5 bases and J by 5 bases, 8 bases remained unmatched. DNA of the CDR3: TGTGCCAGCAGTCTAGGAGGGGGCGCAACTGAAGCTTTCTTT. Its translation: CASSLGGGATEAFF.

V gene TRBV28 combines with J gene TRBJ2-3; D might be TRBD1 (8 bases). The germline CDR1 and CDR2 sequences are MDHEN and SYDVKM. The CDR3 extends over 19 amino acids. Trimming shortened V by 1 base and J by 4 bases, and 24 bases separated the two germline ends. CDR3 protein: CASSLSGTGVAGRSDTQYF. The CDR3 DNA follows: TGTGCCAGCAGTTTATCCGGGACAGGAGTAGCGGGTCGGTCAGATACGCAGTATTTT.

This clonotype has more than one count but fewer than ten. The chain uses TRBV13 and TRBJ2-7; D is ambiguous. This CDR3 region has 14 residues. Trimming removed 1 base from V and 2 bases from J, with 9 bases in between. Germline loops: CDR1 PRHDT, CDR2 FYEKMQ (reference sequence). The CDR3 is CASSLDPRAYEQYF. The CDR3 coding sequence is TGTGCCAGCAGCTTAGATCCTCGAGCCTACGAGCAGTACTTC.

V gene TRBV20-1 combines with J gene TRBJ1-2; 10 nucleotides align to TRBD1. Trimming cost V 2 bases and J 2 bases; bases outside gene matches: 11. Germline V gene sequence: CDR1 DFQATT, CDR2 SNEGSKA (reference sequence). This CDR3 is 17 amino acids long. The CDR3 DNA reads as TGCAGTGCTAGACCCGTTTACCCGACAGGGGGCAACTATGGCTACACCTTC. Translated, it gives CSARPVYPTGGNYGYTF.

The rearrangement links TRBV5-4 to TRBJ1-4, with 10 nucleotides matching TRBD1. This CDR3 contains 17 residues. V lost 4 bases, J lost 8 bases, and 14 bases stayed unmatched. CDR1 and CDR2 (germline): SGHNT, YYREEE (reference sequence). CDR3 in DNA: TGTGCCAGCAGCCCGGGGAGCCGACAGGGGGCAAGGGAAAAACTGTTTTTT. Translating it yields CASSPGSRQGAREKLFF. The full variable domain, its missing parts supplied by reference TRBV5-4 and TRBJ1-4, is ETGVTQSPTHLIKTRGQQVTLRCSSQSGHNTVSWYQQALGQGPQFIFQYYREEENGRGNFPPRFSGLQFPNYSSELNVNALELDDSALYLCASSPGSRQGAREKLFFGSGTQLSVL.

This clonotype was counted between two and nine times. The J gene is TRBJ1-2, the V gene TRBV4-2; 9 positions match TRBD1. The CDR3 has 14 amino acids. Germline assignment: CDR1 LGHNA and CDR2 YNFKEQ. The ends lost 6 bases at V and 4 bases at J; junction bases unmatched: 6. In DNA form, the CDR3 reads TGTGCCAGCAGGACCGGGACAGGGCCCTATGGCTACACCTTC. This encodes CASRTGTGPYGYTF.